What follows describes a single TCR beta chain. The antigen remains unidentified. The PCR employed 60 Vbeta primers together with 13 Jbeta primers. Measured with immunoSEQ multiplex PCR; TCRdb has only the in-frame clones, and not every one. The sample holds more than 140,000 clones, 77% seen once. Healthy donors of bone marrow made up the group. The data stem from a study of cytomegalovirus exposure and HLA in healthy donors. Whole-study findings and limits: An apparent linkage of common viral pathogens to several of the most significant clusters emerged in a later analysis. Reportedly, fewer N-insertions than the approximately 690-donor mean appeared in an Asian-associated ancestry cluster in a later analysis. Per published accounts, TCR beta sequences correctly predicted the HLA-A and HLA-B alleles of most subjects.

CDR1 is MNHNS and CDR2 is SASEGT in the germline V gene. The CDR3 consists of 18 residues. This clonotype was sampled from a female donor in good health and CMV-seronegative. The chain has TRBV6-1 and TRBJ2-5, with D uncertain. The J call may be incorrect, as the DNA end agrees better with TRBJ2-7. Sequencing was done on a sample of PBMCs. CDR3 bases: TGTGCCAGCAGTGAATATGGCCTGACTCTTGCGGTTGACTACGAGCAGTACTTC. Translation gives CASSEYGLTLAVDYEQYF.